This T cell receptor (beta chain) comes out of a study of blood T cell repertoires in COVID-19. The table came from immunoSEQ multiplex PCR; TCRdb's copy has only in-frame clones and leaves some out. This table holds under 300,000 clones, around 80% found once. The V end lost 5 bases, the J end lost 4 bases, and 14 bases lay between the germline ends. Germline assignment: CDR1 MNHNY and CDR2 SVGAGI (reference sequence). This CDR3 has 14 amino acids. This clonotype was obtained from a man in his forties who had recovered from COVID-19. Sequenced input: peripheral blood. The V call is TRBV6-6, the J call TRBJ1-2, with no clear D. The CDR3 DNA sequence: TGTGCCAGCAGTGGGTCGGGGATAATCTATGGCTACACCTTC. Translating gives CASSGSGIIYGYTF.